This TCR beta chain was identified during a study of T cells in Graves' hyperthyroidism and ophthalmopathy. Study conclusions and caveats: Researchers found most expanded thyroid clonotypes above 0.001 in blood as well.

Patients were excluded because of uncontrolled infection, other autoimmune disease, pregnancy or lactation. Germline lookup yields CDR1 MNHNY and CDR2 SVGAGI (reference sequence). Trimming removed 0 bases from V and 3 bases from J; junction bases left unmatched: 3. The CDR3 contains 15 residues. This clonotype was recorded a few times. Its target is not known. Regions amplified from RNA transcripts were the TCR beta CDR3 regions. The primer set for the first-round RT-PCR of the TCR CDR3 was HTBI. TCRdb independently ran MiXCR on the multiplex PCR reads; one entry per CDR3 protein. The table has about 640,000 distinct CDR3 sequences, around 20% seen once.

The rearrangement links TRBV6-6 to TRBJ2-7; 9 nucleotides align to TRBD2. This sequence was found in a man under 40 with Graves' ophthalmopathy. The source material was blood. CDR3 bases: TGTGCCAGCAGTTACTCGGCGGGAGGGAGCTACGAGCAGTACTTC. It translates to CASSYSAGGSYEQYF.